This T cell receptor (beta chain) was sequenced during a study of T cells in Graves' hyperthyroidism and ophthalmopathy. Study at large: The initial diagnosis was the point when peripheral blood was collected, ahead of any treatment.

TCR beta CDR3 sequences were amplified from RNA transcripts. The HTBI primer set was used in a first-round RT-PCR of the TCR CDR3. TCRdb processed the multiplex PCR reads anew with MiXCR; each CDR3 protein has one entry. The data hold about 610,000 distinct CDR3 sequences, with approximately 15% observed a single time. V was pared by 1 base and J by 5 bases, with 14 bases between. The germline V gene has CDR1 SNHLY and CDR2 FYNNEI. This CDR3 comprises 15 residues. Each ophthalmopathy patient scored at least 3 on the Clinical Activity Score and at least 4 on NOSPECS grade, with duration under 3 months. Broader study findings: The model made its ophthalmopathy prediction, and onset followed a median roughly 6.5 months later. Most expanded thyroid clonotypes above 0.001 also appeared in blood.

The table lists this clonotype with many counts. Its antigen remains unidentified. The sequence was collected from a woman between 40 and 50 years old with Graves' ophthalmopathy. Input material: blood. The chain joins TRBV2 to TRBJ1-2; perhaps TRBD1 as D (5 bases). The CDR3 reads CASSEGASRGYGYTF. The CDR3, as DNA: TGTGCCAGCAGTGAAGGGGCCTCAAGGGGTTATGGCTACACCTTC.